This T cell receptor (beta chain) was sequenced for a study of vaccination effects on CD4 cells after COVID-19. With regard to this clone: Antigen: not known.

Using viral peptide pools, the ViraFEST assay grew out antigen-specific CD4+ T cells prior to sequencing. Subsequent to about 10 days of culture, CD4+ T cells were isolated. The participants, recipients of two vaccine doses, got either BNT162b2 or mRNA-1273. Cultures got half-medium changes with IL-2 on days 3 and 7. V dropped 4 bases and J dropped 1 base, with 13 bases sitting between them. The CDR3 spans 15 residues. CDR1 is ENHRY, CDR2 SYGVKD, per germline. The assay was immunoSEQ multiplex PCR, and TCRdb's table has in-frame clones only and misses some. In the table there are 22,000 or so clones, roughly four fifths of which are singletons.

The material was CD4+ T cells from PBMCs cultured with HCoV-229E spike peptides, obtained after COVID-19 vaccination. The rearrangement uses TRBV10-3 and TRBJ1-1; weak D call: TRBD1 (6 bases). The origin of this receptor is a human donor who received a COVID-19 vaccine. CDR3 DNA: TGTGCCATCAGTGGCCCGGCAGGGGAGAACACTGAAGCTTTCTTT. Protein product: CAISGPAGENTEAFF.